Presented here are 20 T cell receptor beta chains from one specimen sequenced in a study of blood T cells in healthy people across ages. A J-beta primer mix and a sample-barcoded 5' primer were used in a second PCR of roughly 6 to 11 cycles. TCRdb processed the 5' RACE reads anew with MiXCR; each CDR3 protein has one entry. Counted here are 700,000 to 950,000 distinct CDR3 sequences, roughly 41% occurring once; the ten biggest clones make up more than 20%. Sequenced: blood. All receptors derive from an older woman in good health.

This clonotype was observed a few times. V and J are TRBV28 and TRBJ2-3; 14 nucleotides match TRBD2. The V and J ends lost 4 bases and 4 bases, in that order; junction bases with no gene match: 7. Looked up from germline, CDR1 is MDHEN and CDR2 is SYDVKM. This CDR3 is 17 amino acids long. The CDR3 sequence is CASSSPGLAGGADTQYF. The CDR3 bases are TGTGCCAGCAGTTCCCCCGGACTAGCGGGAGGAGCAGATACGCAGTATTTT.

In its sample, this clonotype was seen a few times. This chain links TRBV20-1 with TRBJ1-6; 11 bases are a match to TRBD1. With V trimmed by 2 bases and J by 5 bases, 5 bases remained unmatched. In germline, CDR1 is DFQATT, CDR2 SNEGSKA (reference sequence). CDR3 size: 16 residues. The CDR3 region is CSARPGQGANNSPLHF. The CDR3 DNA reads as TGCAGTGCTAGACCCGGACAGGGGGCGAATAATTCACCCCTCCACTTT.

This clonotype was counted only a few times. This chain uses TRBV28 with TRBJ2-1; a possible D gene is TRBD1 (5 bases). This CDR3 is built from 16 residues. Trimming stripped 3 bases from V and 2 bases from J, with 14 bases between. Germline V gene lookup returns CDR1 MDHEN and CDR2 SYDVKM. The CDR3 nucleotides read TGTGCCAGCAGTTTGCCGCGAGTAGGGGCCTACAATGAGCAGTTCTTC. Translation: CASSLPRVGAYNEQFF.

The chain joins TRBV9 to TRBJ2-3; D is unclear. CDR3 length: 12 residues. Per the germline V gene, CDR1 is SGDLS and CDR2 is YYNGEE. Trimming removed 2 bases at V and 4 bases at J, with 5 bases between. CDR3 residues: CASSVQPDTQYF. The CDR3 coding sequence is TGTGCCAGCAGCGTGCAGCCAGATACGCAGTATTTT.

This chain links TRBV28 with TRBJ2-5; 7 bases fit TRBD2. Trimming cost V 5 bases and J 11 bases; bases outside gene matches: 14. This CDR3 contains 14 residues. Germline assignment: CDR1 MDHEN and CDR2 SYDVKM. The CDR3 here is CASSGGRGNNEQYF. DNA for the CDR3: TGTGCCAGCAGTGGCGGGAGAGGGAACAATGAGCAGTACTTC.

The chain recombines TRBV29-1 with TRBJ2-7; D ambiguous. The V gene's germline CDR1 is SQVTM and CDR2 ANQGSEA. V lost 1 base and J lost 5, with 15 bases in between. The CDR3 length is 14 residues. The chain's CDR3 is CSVEAPNRPNEQYF. CDR3 in DNA: TGCAGCGTTGAAGCGCCCAACCGTCCTAACGAGCAGTACTTC.

The chain joins TRBV27 to TRBJ2-1, with 8 bases that match TRBD2. V dropped 5 bases and J dropped 4; count of bases not matched to a gene: 10. There are 16 residues in the CDR3. Germline loops: CDR1 MNHEY, CDR2 SMNVEV (reference sequence). CDR3 DNA sequence: TGTGCCAGCAGTCCCCGACTAGCGCCGGGGTACAATGAGCAGTTCTTC. Translating gives CASSPRLAPGYNEQFF.

The V and J genes are TRBV6-6 and TRBJ2-3, with D perhaps matching TRBD2 (6 bases). Germline CDR1 reads MNHNY; CDR2 reads SVGAGI (reference sequence). This CDR3 is 16 amino acids long. The germline V and J ends were trimmed by 0 bases and 0 bases, with 10 bases remaining between them. The CDR3 region is CASSYSTSQSTDTQYF. The CDR3 DNA is TGTGCCAGCAGTTACTCGACTAGTCAGAGCACAGATACGCAGTATTTT.

The rearrangement joins TRBV5-1 to TRBJ1-1, with unresolved D. The germline gives CDR1 SGHRS, CDR2 YFSETQ. This CDR3 comprises 15 residues. With 0 bases removed from V and 2 bases from J, the gap between germline ends came to 11 bases. The CDR3 reads CASSLEPPPNTEAFF. In DNA form, the CDR3 reads TGCGCCAGCAGCTTGGAACCACCACCCAACACTGAAGCTTTCTTT.

This clonotype was picked up a small number of times. V usage is TRBV6-1 and J usage is TRBJ2-1, with TRBD2 as a possible D gene (6 bases). Deletions cut 2 bases from V and 14 bases from J, with 16 bases between. Germline V CDR1 and CDR2: MNHNS, SASEGT. CDR3 size: 13 residues. This CDR3 reads CASSEYRDSGEFF. CDR3 coding DNA: TGTGCCAGCAGTGAATATCGGGACTCCGGGGAGTTCTTC.

V usage is TRBV27 and J usage is TRBJ2-5; tentative D call: TRBD2 (5 bases). From germline, CDR1 is MNHEY and CDR2 SMNVEV (reference sequence). CDR3 length equals 14 residues. Trimming removed 3 bases from V and 4 bases from J, with 12 bases in between. CDR3 sequence reads: CASSLEANLETQYF. The CDR3 DNA reads TGTGCCAGCAGTTTGGAGGCCAATTTAGAGACCCAGTACTTC.

This chain joins TRBV24-1 and TRBJ1-5; D not certain. Trimming shortened V by 7 bases and J by 7 bases, and 13 bases separated the two germline ends. This CDR3 region has 13 residues. CDR1 KGHDR and CDR2 SFDVKD come from the germline V gene. CDR3 nucleotides: TGTGCCACCAGCCCAGGTGTGGGCCAGCCCCAGCATTTT. Translated, it gives CATSPGVGQPQHF.

This rearrangement joins TRBV20-1 to TRBJ1-1; 7 bases agree with TRBD1. The CDR3 runs to 14 residues. Germline assignment: CDR1 DFQATT and CDR2 SNEGSKA (reference sequence). The junction had 4 bases not matched to a gene; V was cut back by 2 bases and J by 1 base. Here the CDR3 DNA reads TGCAGTGCTAGATTTAGGGACAGGAACACTGAAGCTTTCTTT. As protein: CSARFRDRNTEAFF.

This clonotype appeared many times. V usage is TRBV29-1 and J usage is TRBJ2-7; 7 nucleotides line up with TRBD1. The V segment lost 1 base and the J segment 3 bases; nucleotides outside the gene matches: 6. This CDR3 contains 14 residues. CDR1 and CDR2 from the germline V gene are SQVTM and ANQGSEA. The CDR3 protein is CSVEGQGVVYEQYF. The CDR3 DNA sequence: TGCAGCGTTGAAGGACAGGGAGTGGTCTACGAGCAGTACTTC.

J is TRBJ2-3 and V is TRBV7-2; D uncertain. The CDR3 runs 14 residues. V lost 4 bases, J lost 4 bases, and 12 bases lay in between. Germline CDR1 reads SGHTA; CDR2 reads FQGNSA. The CDR3 here is CASSSPLGADTQYF. The CDR3, as DNA: TGTGCCAGCAGCTCGCCGCTAGGAGCAGATACGCAGTATTTT.

In DNA form, the CDR3 reads TGTGCCAGCAGCCCCCAGGTCCATCAGCCCCAGCATTTT. Its protein product is CASSPQVHQPQHF. The V gene is TRBV3-1, the J gene TRBJ1-5, with D unresolved. Germline CDR1 LGHDT, CDR2 YNNKEL (reference sequence). The CDR3 runs to 13 residues. V gave up 4 bases and J gave up 5 bases, with 9 bases separating them.

This clonotype occurred many times. The chain has TRBV4-2 and TRBJ2-5; D gene uncertain. Germline V gives CDR1 LGHNA, CDR2 YNFKEQ. The CDR3 covers 15 residues. V was pared by 0 bases and J by 1 base, with 9 bases between. CDR3 nucleotides: TGTGCCAGCAGCCAAGATCATCAGCCCCAAGAGACCCAGTACTTC. This translates into CASSQDHQPQETQYF.

This chain uses TRBV20-1 with TRBJ1-2, with a tentative D call TRBD1 (5 bases). Per the germline V gene, CDR1 is DFQATT and CDR2 is SNEGSKA (reference sequence). Trimming stripped 2 bases from V and 3 bases from J, with 13 bases between. The CDR3 runs to 14 residues. CDR3 bases: TGCAGTGCTAGAAGACAGCTTTTAGACTATGGCTACACCTTC. Translating gives CSARRQLLDYGYTF.

Worth noting for this clonotype: One end of the junction fails to match germline, which may point to a read error. This chain connects TRBV4-3 to TRBJ2-3; 9 bases map to TRBD2. Germline CDR1 and CDR2: LGHNA and YSLEER. The CDR3 is 19 amino acids. CDR3 loop: CASGHDGTSFPSGTDTQYF. DNA for the CDR3: TGCGCCAGCGGCCACGATGGGACTAGCTTCCCCTCAGGGACAGATACGCAGTATTTT.

This clonotype was seen a few times. This chain connects TRBV12-3 or TRBV12-4 to TRBJ1-2, with D tentatively TRBD1 (6 bases). Trimming left V 5 bases short and J 5 bases short, with 9 bases between. The length of the CDR3 is 12 residues. The CDR3 is CASSEGQYGYTF. DNA of the CDR3: TGTGCCAGCAGTGAGGGACAATATGGCTACACCTTC.